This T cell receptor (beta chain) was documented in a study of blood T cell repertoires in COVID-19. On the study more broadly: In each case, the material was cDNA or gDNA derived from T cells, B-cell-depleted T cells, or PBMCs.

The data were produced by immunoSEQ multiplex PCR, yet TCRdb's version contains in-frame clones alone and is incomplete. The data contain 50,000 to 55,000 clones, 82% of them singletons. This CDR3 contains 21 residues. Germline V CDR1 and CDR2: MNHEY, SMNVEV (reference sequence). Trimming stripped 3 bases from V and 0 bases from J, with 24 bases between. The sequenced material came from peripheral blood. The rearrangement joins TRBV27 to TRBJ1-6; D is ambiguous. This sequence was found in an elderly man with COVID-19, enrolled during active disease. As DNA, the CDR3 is TGTGCCAGCAGTTTCGTCAATAGGTGGGCAGCCCGTAGCTCCTATAATTCACCCCTCCACTTT. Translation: CASSFVNRWAARSSYNSPLHF.